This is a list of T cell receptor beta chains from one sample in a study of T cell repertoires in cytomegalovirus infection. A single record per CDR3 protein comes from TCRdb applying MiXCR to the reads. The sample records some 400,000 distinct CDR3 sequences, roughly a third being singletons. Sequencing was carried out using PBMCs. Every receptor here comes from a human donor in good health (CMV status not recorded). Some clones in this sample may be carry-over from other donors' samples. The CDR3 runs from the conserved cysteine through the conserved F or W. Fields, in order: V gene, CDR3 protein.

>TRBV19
CASSFSTSNTEAFF
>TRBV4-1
CASSPARTSSNEQFF
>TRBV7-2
CASSSGQGVYTGELFF
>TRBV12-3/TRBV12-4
CASSQNGYVNEQYF
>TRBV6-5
CASLGGPSGNEPFF
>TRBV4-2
CASSQGPQKTNEKLFF
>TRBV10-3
CAISDSGGIDTQYF
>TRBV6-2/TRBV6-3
CASALRAGNEQYF
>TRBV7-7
CASSSPTGNQETQYF
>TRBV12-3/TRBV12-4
CASSLVLAGAGENQYF
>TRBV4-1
CASSQEGSPSSYNEQFF
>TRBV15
CATSKKGQGEYTDTQYF
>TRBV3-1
CASSLSSGMGKGYTF
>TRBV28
CASSFGYQGANTEAFF
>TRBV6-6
CASTQGTGRGYEAFF
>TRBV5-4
CASSFQGTAEQYF